Given below is one T cell receptor (beta chain) in context. Via MiXCR, TCRdb re-called the reads, giving one row per CDR3 protein. This sample has hundreds of thousands of distinct CDR3 sequences, with 30% to 40% found just once. Trimming pared 5 bases from V and 3 bases from J, leaving 14 bases between. Germline V gene sequence: CDR1 MGHRA, CDR2 YSYEKL. The CDR3 consists of 16 residues. This specimen belongs to a study of T cell repertoires in cytomegalovirus infection. The clonotype comes from a human donor in good health (CMV status not recorded). Some clones in this sample may be carry-over from other donors' samples. Sequencing was carried out using PBMCs. V is TRBV4-1 and J is TRBJ2-6; no clear D gene. In DNA form, the CDR3 reads TGCGCCAGCAGCACAAACTTGGGTAGTGGGGCCAACGTCCTGACTTTC. Translation gives CASSTNLGSGANVLTF.